The next 6 T cell receptor beta chains were all read from a single sample in a study of shared clonotypes between healthy human individuals. Selected positively for CCR7 and CD45RO-negative, naive CD8 cells excluded terminally differentiated effector memory CD45RA+ cells. Some clones are missing from TCRdb's copy, which holds only in-frame ones; the method was immunoSEQ multiplex PCR. The sample includes approximately 810,000 clones, nearly 95% of them seen just once. Source material: naive CD8+ T cells sorted from blood. Receptor source: a man aged 30 to 45 in good health.

The rearrangement joins TRBV10-3 to TRBJ2-7; D is undetermined. The CDR3 runs to 10 residues. Trimming cost V 10 bases and J 0 bases, with 4 bases left between them. Germline V lookup: CDR1 ENHRY, CDR2 SYGVKD. The chain's CDR3 is CATSSYEQYF. CDR3 nucleotides: TGTGCCACGAGCTCCTACGAGCAGTACTTC.

J is TRBJ1-2 and V is TRBV5-1; D may be TRBD1 (5 bases). The CDR3 contains 13 residues. The ends were cut back, 0 bases at V and 5 bases at J, with 8 bases in the middle. Germline V gives CDR1 SGHRS, CDR2 YFSETQ. In nucleotides, the CDR3 is TGCGCCAGCAGCTTGGCGACAGCTTATGGCTACACCTTC. Protein: CASSLATAYGYTF.

The V and J genes are TRBV7-9 and TRBJ2-7; 7 nucleotides agree with TRBD1. CDR3 size: 14 residues. The junction had 9 bases not matched to a gene; V was cut back by 5 bases and J by 5 bases. CDR1 SEHNR and CDR2 FQNEAQ come from the germline V gene (reference sequence). This CDR3 is CASSNGQERNEQYF. CDR3 sequence (DNA): TGTGCCAGCAGCAACGGACAGGAAAGGAACGAGCAGTACTTC.

This chain links TRBV28 with TRBJ2-3; TRBD2 matches 8 bases. The CDR3 contains 15 residues. From germline, CDR1 is MDHEN and CDR2 SYDVKM. Losses at the gene ends were 6 bases for V and 4 bases for J; bases not matched to a gene: 9. The chain's CDR3 is CASSLAQGLADTQYF. For the CDR3, the DNA is TGTGCCAGCAGCCTAGCACAGGGACTAGCAGATACGCAGTATTTT.

This sequence joins TRBV19 and TRBJ2-1; maybe TRBD2 (6 bases). This CDR3 spans 17 amino acids. Germline CDR1 and CDR2: LNHDA and SQIVND (reference sequence). V was cut by 4 bases and J by 7 bases, with 23 bases left in between. The DNA for the CDR3 is TGTGCCAGTAGTACCCCACCGACTAGTAGTATTGCTAATGAGCAGTTCTTC. This encodes CASSTPPTSSIANEQFF.

The rearrangement links TRBV4-2 to TRBJ2-1, with D perhaps matching TRBD2 (5 bases). Germline V CDR1 and CDR2: LGHNA, YNFKEQ. With 4 bases removed from V and 0 bases from J, the gap between germline ends came to 13 bases. This CDR3 region has 16 residues. The CDR3 nucleotides are TGTGCCAGCAGCCCCGGACTCACAAGCTCCTACAATGAGCAGTTCTTC. This sequence encodes CASSPGLTSSYNEQFF.